Following are 27 T cell receptor beta chains from one sample sequenced in a study of breast tumors, draining lymph nodes, adjacent tissues. Each CDR3 protein is one row after TCRdb ran MiXCR on the multiplex PCR reads. The sample contains approximately 13,000 distinct CDR3 sequences, 30% to 45% of which appear only once. The sequenced sample was breast tumor tissue. Source of these receptors: a female donor with breast cancer. Some clones in this sample may be carry-over from other donors' samples.

As to this clonotype: The CDR3 ends on some other residue instead of the conserved phenylalanine or tryptophan, so this is likely a read error. The chain links TRBV12-3 or TRBV12-4 to TRBJ2-5; D is unclear. The CDR3 is made up of 14 amino acids. V dropped 8 bases and J dropped 2 bases, with 15 bases sitting between them. In DNA, the CDR3 is TGTGCCAGCGGCCTCCTAGGGTCGCAAGAGACCCAGTACATC. Translating gives CASGLLGSQETQYI.

In its sample, this clonotype is medium-sized. This rearrangement joins TRBV7-6 to TRBJ2-5, with D unresolved. The CDR3 spans 13 residues. Germline V gene lookup returns CDR1 SGHVS and CDR2 FNYEAQ. V was shortened by 3 bases and J by 2 bases, with 7 bases between the two germline ends. The chain's CDR3 is CASSFGRQETQYF. The CDR3 DNA reads TGTGCCAGCAGCTTTGGCAGGCAAGAGACCCAGTACTTC.

This clonotype was counted only a few times. The CDR3 loop reads CASSQISGVHTF. The CDR3 DNA follows: TGCGCCAGCAGCCAAATATCAGGGGTCCACACCTTC. This chain uses TRBV4-1 with TRBJ1-2, with D tentatively TRBD1 (6 bases). Looked up from germline, CDR1 is MGHRA and CDR2 is YSYEKL. CDR3 length: 12 amino acids. V was trimmed by 2 bases and J by 12 bases, leaving 13 bases between them.

This clonotype was seen a single time. The rearrangement uses TRBV24-1 and TRBJ2-1; 10 positions agree with TRBD2. The germline V gene has CDR1 KGHDR and CDR2 SFDVKD. V trimming: 3 bases; J trimming: 4 bases; junction bases outside the gene matches: 8. The CDR3 extends over 17 amino acids. This chain's CDR3 is CATSDRTSGILYNEQFF. The CDR3 DNA follows: TGTGCCACCAGTGATCGGACTAGCGGTATTCTGTACAATGAGCAGTTCTTC.

The V gene is TRBV15, the J gene TRBJ2-5; TRBD1 matches at 10 bases. Losses at the gene ends were 2 bases for V and 5 bases for J; bases not matched to a gene: 5. This CDR3 region has 15 residues. Germline CDR1 is LNHNV and CDR2 is YYDKDF (reference sequence). The CDR3 bases are TGTGCCACCAGCAGACAGACAGGGGGCGGGGAGACCCAGTACTTC. It is translated as CATSRQTGGGETQYF. Complete variable domain (other parts from reference TRBV15 and TRBJ2-5): DAMVIQNPRYQVTQFGKPVTLSCSQTLNHNVMYWYQQKSSQAPKLLFHYYDKDFNNEADTPDNFQSRRPNTSFCFLDIRSPGLGDTAMYLCATSRQTGGGETQYFGPGTRLLVL.

The rearrangement uses TRBV20-1 and TRBJ1-6; perhaps TRBD1 as D (6 bases). The germline V gene has CDR1 DFQATT and CDR2 SNEGSKA (reference sequence). Trimming shortened V by 3 bases and J by 13 bases, and 16 bases separated the two germline ends. This CDR3 has 13 residues. The CDR3 bases are TGCAGTGCTAGTACGCAGGGGCGGTTTCCCCTCCACTTT. Translation: CSASTQGRFPLHF.

This clonotype counts as medium-sized (0.01 to 0.1%). CDR3 amino acids: CSARHPAREQYF. As DNA, the CDR3 is TGCAGTGCTAGACACCCAGCGCGGGAGCAGTACTTC. This sequence joins TRBV20-1 and TRBJ2-7; D unclear. V was cut by 2 bases and J by 7 bases, with 12 bases left in between. The germline V gene encodes CDR1 DFQATT and CDR2 SNEGSKA (reference sequence). CDR3 size: 12 residues.

The rearrangement uses TRBV7-2 and TRBJ2-6, with D perhaps assigned TRBD1 or TRBD2 (5 bases each). The length of the CDR3 is 15 residues. CDR1 and CDR2 (germline): SGHTA, FQGNSA. V was shortened by 0 bases and J by 2 bases, with 5 bases between the two germline ends. The CDR3 bases are TGTGCCAGCAGCTTAGCGGGGGCTGGGGCCAACGTCCTGACTTTC. Translated: CASSLAGAGANVLTF.

This clonotype showed up many times. The genes are TRBV6-5 and TRBJ1-5; the D gene is possibly TRBD1 (5 bases). Germline CDR1 and CDR2: MNHEY and SVGAGI. The CDR3 is 16 amino acids. With 5 bases removed from V and 1 base from J, the gap between germline ends came to 15 bases. CDR3 in DNA: TGTGCCAGCAGTCCCTGGGGGGGGATGAGCAATCAGCCCCAGCATTTT. It yields the protein CASSPWGGMSNQPQHF.

This clonotype ranks as medium-sized. The V call is TRBV7-6, the J call TRBJ2-6; D gene uncertain. This CDR3 has 15 amino acids. CDR1 and CDR2 from the germline V gene are SGHVS and FNYEAQ. Deletions cut 1 base from V and 2 bases from J, with 6 bases between. The CDR3: CASSLDEAGANVLTF. The CDR3 bases are TGTGCCAGCAGCTTAGACGAGGCTGGGGCCAACGTCCTGACTTTC.

The V call is TRBV5-1, the J call TRBJ2-1; D not resolved. Germline-derived CDR1 and CDR2 are SGHRS and YFSETQ. V was cut by 6 bases and J by 8 bases, with 12 bases left in between. CDR3 length equals 12 residues. The CDR3 sequence is CASKGGLDEQFF. CDR3 sequence (DNA): TGCGCCAGCAAGGGCGGTCTGGATGAGCAGTTCTTC.

This clonotype has ten or more counts. This chain connects TRBV18 to TRBJ2-7; possible D gene TRBD2, 6 bases. Germline V CDR1 and CDR2: KGHSH, LQKENI. The CDR3 totals 13 residues. The V end lost 6 bases, the J end lost 0 bases, and 9 bases lay between the germline ends. The DNA of the CDR3 is TGTGCCAGCTCCACCGGGGGCTCCTACGAGCAGTACTTC. Translated, it gives CASSTGGSYEQYF.

This clonotype has a count of ten or more. V is TRBV6-5 and J is TRBJ2-7; D is undetermined. CDR1 and CDR2 (germline): MNHEY, SVGAGI. V lost 1 base and J lost 4, with 11 bases in between. The CDR3 has 14 amino acids. The CDR3 is CASSYYPEAYEQYF. In DNA form, the CDR3 reads TGTGCCAGCAGTTACTACCCTGAGGCATACGAGCAGTACTTC.

There are many counts of this clonotype. The V call is TRBV6-6, the J call TRBJ2-5, with 8 nucleotides matching TRBD1. Trimming cost V 7 bases and J 2 bases; bases outside gene matches: 6. This CDR3 has 14 amino acids. Germline CDR1 MNHNY, CDR2 SVGAGI (reference sequence). In DNA form, the CDR3 reads TGTGCCAGCAACGACAGGGGAAGGCAAGAGACCCAGTACTTC. This sequence encodes CASNDRGRQETQYF.

This clonotype is judged medium-sized (0.01 to 0.1%). The chain has TRBV15 and TRBJ2-1; weak D call: TRBD2 (5 bases). The CDR3 sequence is 14 residues long. Trimming took off 4 bases at V and 7 bases at J, with 14 bases between the two ends. Germline assignment: CDR1 LNHNV and CDR2 YYDKDF (reference sequence). CDR3 amino acids: CATSTNDGVNEQFF. In DNA, the CDR3 is TGTGCCACCAGCACTAACGACGGGGTTAATGAGCAGTTCTTC.

This clonotype appeared many times. The genes are TRBV12-3 or TRBV12-4 and TRBJ2-5; D unclear. V lost 5 bases and J lost 2, with 12 bases in between. The CDR3 spans 14 residues. CDR3 nucleotides: TGTGCCAGCAGTCCCCTGGTTGGACAAGAGACCCAGTACTTC. Protein sequence: CASSPLVGQETQYF.

This clonotype occurred a few times. This may be a read error: a much more frequent sequence differs by one nucleotide. The CDR3 is CASSRPGTGPHEQYF. CDR3 DNA sequence: TGTGCCAGCAGTCGGCCCGGGACAGGGCCCCACGAGCAGTACTTC. The gene calls are TRBV6-1 and TRBJ2-7, with TRBD1 matching 9 bases. The CDR3 has 15 amino acids. The V segment lost 5 bases and the J segment 5 bases; nucleotides outside the gene matches: 10. The germline V gene encodes CDR1 MNHNS and CDR2 SASEGT.

The J gene is TRBJ2-3, the V gene TRBV28; the match to TRBD2 covers 14 bases. The J segment lost 1 base and the V segment lost 4 bases, leaving 10 bases of the junction unmatched. Germline values: CDR1 MDHEN, CDR2 SYDVKM. The CDR3 covers 19 residues. The CDR3 DNA sequence: TGTGCCAGCAGTTCGCCGGGACTAGCGGGAGATGTGGGCACAGATACGCAGTATTTT. This sequence encodes CASSSPGLAGDVGTDTQYF.

This clonotype appeared many times. The chain carries TRBV3-1 and TRBJ1-2; possible D gene TRBD1, 5 bases. CDR3 length equals 14 residues. The V end lost 4 bases, the J end lost 6 bases, and 15 bases lay between the germline ends. Germline V gives CDR1 LGHDT, CDR2 YNNKEL (reference sequence). CDR3 nucleotide sequence: TGTGCCAGCAGCCGGCCCGGGGACCTCCATGGCTACACCTTC. Translated: CASSRPGDLHGYTF.

With regard to this clonotype: A much larger clone sits a single nucleotide away, making a read error possible. The chain combines TRBV6-5 with TRBJ2-1; D possibly uses TRBD1 or TRBD2 (6 bases each). This CDR3 has 14 residues. The germline CDR1 and CDR2 sequences are MNHEY and SVGAGI. In nucleotides, the CDR3 is TGTGCCAGCAGTCCCCGGGACTGGGACAAGGAGCAGTTCTTC. Amino acid sequence: CASSPRDWDKEQFF.

The chain employs TRBV28 and TRBJ2-4; D is perhaps TRBD1 or TRBD2 (5 bases each). The germline V gene encodes CDR1 MDHEN and CDR2 SYDVKM. Trimming cost V 10 bases and J 0 bases, with 10 bases left between them. This CDR3 spans 13 amino acids. Written as DNA, the CDR3 is TGTGCCACCACCGGGACAGCCAAAAACATTCAGTACTTC. As protein: CATTGTAKNIQYF.

This clonotype was seen many times. Given a much more abundant clone one base away, this may be a read error. The chain recombines TRBV29-1 with TRBJ1-2, with TRBD1 as a possible D gene (6 bases). Germline V gene lookup returns CDR1 SQVTM and CDR2 ANQGSEA. This CDR3 region has 13 residues. The DNA for the CDR3 is TGCAGCGTTGAAGCTAGGGGGGGCGATGGCTGCACCTTC. Protein product: CSVEARGGDGCTF.

Ten or more counts support this clonotype. V is TRBV7-9 and J is TRBJ2-3, with 8 bases aligning to TRBD2. Germline assignment: CDR1 SEHNR and CDR2 FQNEAQ (reference sequence). There are 17 residues in the CDR3. V shed 5 bases and J 0 bases; nucleotides not matched to a gene: 10. CDR3 nucleotide sequence: TGTGCCAGCAGCAGACCCCCGGGACTAGGCAGCACAGATACGCAGTATTTT. Protein: CASSRPPGLGSTDTQYF. The full variable domain, with the rest looked up from reference TRBV7-9 and TRBJ2-3, is DTGVSQNPRHKITKRGQNVTFRCDPISEHNRLYWYRQTLGQGPEFLTYFQNEAQLEKSRLLSDRFSAERPKGSFSTLEIQRTEQGDSAMYLCASSRPPGLGSTDTQYFGPGTRLTVL.

As regards this clonotype: Because the CDR3 is missing its conserved closing phenylalanine or tryptophan, this is likely a read error. V is TRBV6-5 and J is TRBJ1-6, with TRBD1 matching over 12 bases. The CDR3 spans 17 residues. Trimming took 4 bases from V and 2 from J; bases not matched to a gene: 3. Per germline, CDR1 MNHEY and CDR2 SVGAGI. The CDR3 sequence is CASSFGTGGPYNSPLHL. Written as DNA, the CDR3 is TGTGCCAGCAGTTTCGGGACAGGGGGCCCCTATAATTCACCCCTCCACCTT.

Only a few counts were recorded for this clonotype. This chain connects TRBV20-1 to TRBJ2-7, with 7 nucleotides matching TRBD1. In germline, CDR1 is DFQATT, CDR2 SNEGSKA (reference sequence). This CDR3 has 13 amino acids. J lost 3 bases, V lost 6 bases, and 8 bases had no gene match. CDR3 amino acids: CSARGTEHYEQYF. CDR3 nucleotide sequence: TGCAGTGCCAGGGGGACAGAACACTACGAGCAGTACTTC.

V gene TRBV7-9 combines with J gene TRBJ2-1; 8 bases are a match to TRBD2. The germline V gene has CDR1 SEHNR and CDR2 FQNEAQ (reference sequence). The CDR3 covers 14 residues. With 6 bases clipped from V and 8 bases from J, the junction kept 9 bases outside the gene matches. The CDR3 region is CASRPFAGGDEQFF. As DNA, the CDR3 is TGTGCCAGCAGACCGTTTGCGGGAGGAGATGAGCAGTTCTTC.

This sequence joins TRBV20-1 and TRBJ1-2, with TRBD1 matching 10 bases. This CDR3 region has 14 residues. The germline V gene has CDR1 DFQATT and CDR2 SNEGSKA (reference sequence). The junction had 6 bases not matched to a gene; V was cut back by 2 bases and J by 6 bases. In nucleotides, the CDR3 is TGCAGTGCTAGACCCCCGACAGGGGGCGATGGCTACACCTTC. Its protein product is CSARPPTGGDGYTF.